This entry lists 20 T cell receptor beta chains sequenced from one sample in a study of neurological immune-mediated disorders. TCRdb passed the 5' RACE reads through MiXCR, listing each CDR3 protein once. The sample holds under 75,000 distinct CDR3 sequences, roughly 4.9% seen once. Sequencing was performed on PBMCs. The receptors were gathered from a human donor with multiple sclerosis. The donor label of this sample is uncertain.

Ten or more counts support this clonotype. This chain joins TRBV5-1 and TRBJ2-7, with TRBD2 as a possible D gene (5 bases). Trimming pared 0 bases from V and 3 bases from J, leaving 10 bases between. Per germline, CDR1 SGHRS and CDR2 YFSETQ. The CDR3 loop spans 14 amino acids. CDR3 residues: CASSLAGKFYEQYF. The DNA for the CDR3 is TGCGCCAGCAGCTTGGCCGGGAAGTTCTACGAGCAGTACTTC.

This clonotype has a count of ten or more. V usage is TRBV20-1 and J usage is TRBJ1-1, with a tentative D call TRBD1 (6 bases). The germline CDR1 and CDR2 sequences are DFQATT and SNEGSKA (reference sequence). The length of the CDR3 is 13 residues. Trimming pared 6 bases from V and 3 bases from J, leaving 14 bases between. This CDR3 is CSATGLKDTEAFF. CDR3 in DNA: TGCAGTGCCACAGGGTTAAAGGACACTGAAGCTTTCTTT.

In its sample, this clonotype was seen many times. The CDR3 is CASSFTPRGANVLTF. The CDR3 DNA follows: TGTGCCAGCAGCTTCACTCCCAGGGGGGCCAACGTCCTGACTTTC. The chain has TRBV7-9 and TRBJ2-6; D not certain. The CDR3 length is 15 residues. Germline V CDR1 and CDR2: SEHNR, FQNEAQ (reference sequence). V gave up 3 bases and J gave up 4 bases, with 10 bases separating them.

This clonotype was observed many times. The chain carries TRBV2 and TRBJ1-1, with 7 bases aligning to TRBD1. This CDR3 region has 12 residues. V trimming: 7 bases; J trimming: 5 bases; junction bases outside the gene matches: 4. The germline gives CDR1 SNHLY, CDR2 FYNNEI. CDR3 region: CASKQGFTEAFF. The CDR3 DNA is TGTGCCAGCAAACAGGGGTTTACTGAAGCTTTCTTT. The full variable domain, rest sourced from reference TRBV2 and TRBJ1-1, is EPEVTQTPSHQVTQMGQEVILRCVPISNHLYFYWYRQILGQKVEFLVSFYNNEISEKSEIFDDQFSVERPDGSNFTLKIRSTKLEDSAMYFCASKQGFTEAFFGQGTRLTVV.

This clonotype was detected many times. The chain couples TRBV12-3 or TRBV12-4 to TRBJ2-7; 13 bases line up with TRBD2. This CDR3 has 18 amino acids. V shed 2 bases and J 2 bases; nucleotides not matched to a gene: 9. The CDR3 sequence is CASSLILGLAGDPYEQYF. Here the CDR3 DNA reads TGTGCCAGCAGTTTAATACTAGGACTAGCGGGGGACCCCTACGAGCAGTACTTC.

The sample holds many counts of this clonotype. The rearrangement joins TRBV3-1 to TRBJ2-2; D ambiguous. CDR3 length: 17 residues. The V gene lost 4 bases and the J gene lost 1 base, with 16 bases spanning the gap. Germline CDR1 LGHDT, CDR2 YNNKEL (reference sequence). CDR3: CASSLVSRRLNTGELFF. CDR3 DNA sequence: TGTGCCAGCAGCCTCGTTTCAAGGCGGCTGAACACCGGGGAGCTGTTTTTT.

At least ten counts were recorded for this clonotype. V usage is TRBV7-2 and J usage is TRBJ1-2; no firm D call. CDR3 length equals 12 residues. Germline V gives CDR1 SGHTA, CDR2 FQGNSA. V lost 9 bases to trimming and J lost 8 bases, with 16 bases between them. CDR3 in DNA: TGTGCCAGTGACCCCCTCGGGTCCGGCTACACCTTC. Translated, it gives CASDPLGSGYTF.

This clonotype occurred many times. This chain joins TRBV5-1 and TRBJ2-1; unclear D gene. Per the germline V gene, CDR1 is SGHRS and CDR2 is YFSETQ. This CDR3 is built from 12 residues. Trimming removed 5 bases at V and 4 bases at J, with 7 bases between. CDR3 sequence reads: CASSKSYNEQFF. CDR3 nucleotides: TGCGCCAGCAGTAAATCGTACAATGAGCAGTTCTTC.

In this sample, this clonotype turned up many times. The chain uses TRBV4-1 and TRBJ1-6; D unresolved. With 3 bases removed from V and 2 bases from J, the gap between germline ends came to 14 bases. CDR1 and CDR2 (germline): MGHRA, YSYEKL. The CDR3 is 17 residues long. The CDR3 reads CASSQTAPGTYNSPLHF. The CDR3 coding sequence is TGCGCCAGCAGCCAGACGGCTCCGGGGACCTATAATTCACCCCTCCACTTT.

Only a few counts were recorded for this clonotype. The chain couples TRBV18 to TRBJ1-6; D perhaps matches TRBD1 (5 bases). V lost 0 bases and J 12 bases, leaving 15 bases between the germline ends. The CDR3 consists of 15 residues. The V gene's germline CDR1 is KGHSH and CDR2 LQKENI. CDR3 coding DNA: TGTGCCAGCTCACCACCCAGTCAGGGTCAGGTACCCCTCCACTTT. Translation: CASSPPSQGQVPLHF.

This clonotype was detected ten times or more. J is TRBJ1-4 and V is TRBV5-1; no definite D call. Trimming pared 4 bases from V and 3 bases from J, leaving 10 bases between. Germline assignment: CDR1 SGHRS and CDR2 YFSETQ. This CDR3 is 14 amino acids long. This CDR3 is CASSPATSNEKLFF. CDR3 DNA sequence: TGCGCCAGCAGCCCTGCGACCTCTAATGAAAAACTGTTTTTT.

This clonotype was detected many times. The chain couples TRBV3-1 to TRBJ1-2; D is possibly TRBD1 (6 bases). Germline CDR1 is LGHDT and CDR2 is YNNKEL (reference sequence). The CDR3 has 13 amino acids. Trimming took 4 bases from V and 7 from J, leaving 13 bases between them. The CDR3 sequence: CASSLRDISGYTF. The CDR3, as DNA: TGTGCCAGCAGCCTCCGGGACATCAGTGGCTACACCTTC.

This clonotype was counted ten times or more. Written as DNA, the CDR3 is TGTGCCAGCTCACCATCCACAAGCACAGATACGCAGTATTTT. Amino acids: CASSPSTSTDTQYF. This chain links TRBV18 with TRBJ2-3; D call uncertain. This CDR3 has 14 residues. Trimming shortened V by 2 bases and J by 0 bases, and 6 bases separated the two germline ends. From germline, CDR1 is KGHSH and CDR2 LQKENI.

This clonotype came up many times. The rearrangement joins TRBV5-1 to TRBJ1-3; D is undetermined. V lost 0 bases and J lost 0, with 7 bases in between. The CDR3 sequence is 15 residues long. Germline CDR1 is SGHRS and CDR2 is YFSETQ. CDR3 in DNA: TGCGCCAGCAGCTTGGGCGTCAACTCTGGAAACACCATATATTTT. Its protein product is CASSLGVNSGNTIYF.

This clonotype was recorded at least ten times. As DNA, the CDR3 is TGCAGTGCCCTAATACCCGGACTAGCGGGGGGGCTAGCCAAAAACATTCAGTACTTC. This translates into CSALIPGLAGGLAKNIQYF. The chain is built from TRBV20-1 and TRBJ2-4; 15 bases map to TRBD2. CDR3 length: 19 residues. Germline V lookup: CDR1 DFQATT, CDR2 SNEGSKA (reference sequence). The V segment lost 6 bases and the J segment 0 bases; nucleotides outside the gene matches: 12.

The sample holds many counts of this clonotype. The V and J genes are TRBV5-1 and TRBJ2-7, with D perhaps matching TRBD2 (6 bases). Trimming took off 0 bases at V and 8 bases at J, with 15 bases between the two ends. CDR1 SGHRS and CDR2 YFSETQ come from the germline V gene. The CDR3 has 14 amino acids. The CDR3 DNA reads as TGCGCCAGCAGCTTGGCCGCTAACGGAGGGAAGCAGTACTTC. Translated: CASSLAANGGKQYF.

This clonotype was seen ten or more times. The chain uses TRBV5-1 and TRBJ2-2; no clear D. This CDR3 region has 15 residues. The germline CDR1 and CDR2 sequences are SGHRS and YFSETQ. Between the trimmed V and J ends, which lost 3 bases and 0 bases, there was a span of 9 bases. For the CDR3, the DNA is TGCGCCAGCAGCTCGGACGTAGCGAACACCGGGGAGCTGTTTTTT. This translates into CASSSDVANTGELFF.

This clonotype was seen many times. The chain combines TRBV20-1 with TRBJ1-2, with D perhaps TRBD1 (5 bases). This CDR3 is 14 amino acids long. CDR1 is DFQATT and CDR2 is SNEGSKA in the germline V gene (reference sequence). V lost 4 bases to trimming and J lost 3 bases, with 15 bases between them. The CDR3 loop reads CSATDSGLDYGYTF. The DNA for the CDR3 is TGCAGTGCTACTGACAGTGGTCTTGACTATGGCTACACCTTC.

This clonotype showed up many times. The V call is TRBV5-1, the J call TRBJ2-7; no clear D. The germline V gene encodes CDR1 SGHRS and CDR2 YFSETQ. The CDR3 contains 13 residues. V dropped 2 bases and J dropped 2 bases, with 8 bases sitting between them. Here the CDR3 reads CASSFGITYEQYF. The CDR3 region has the DNA TGCGCCAGCAGCTTTGGGATTACCTACGAGCAGTACTTC.

CDR3 nucleotide sequence: TGCGCCAGCAGCTTAAGTACTAGCGGGGGCTACTACGAGCAGTACTTC. Residues: CASSLSTSGGYYEQYF. The chain recombines TRBV5-1 with TRBJ2-7; 11 bases are a match to TRBD2. This CDR3 spans 16 amino acids. CDR1 SGHRS and CDR2 YFSETQ come from the germline V gene. V lost 2 bases to trimming and J lost 3 bases; unmatched junction nucleotides: 7.